Listed below are T cell receptor beta chains from one sample, sequenced in a study of blood T cell repertoires in COVID-19. Assay used: immunoSEQ multiplex PCR; TCRdb lists only in-frame clones, some missing. Of about 270,000 clones listed, 80% to 90% are singletons. Sequencing was done on a sample of peripheral blood. Every receptor here comes from a young woman with COVID-19, enrolled during active disease. The CDR3 runs from the conserved cysteine through the conserved F or W. The D gene is left open where the match is weak. Clone size is given for some rows only: seen once, a few or many times, or a class if the clone is expanded.

CDR3 | DNA | J | size | D | V
CATRRGDNNQPQHF | TGTGCCACTCGCAGGGGGGACAACAATCAGCCCCAGCATTTT | TRBJ1-5 | few | TRBD1 | TRBV15
CASRQGRGLEKLFF | TGCGCCAGCCGGCAGGGCAGGGGGCTGGAAAAACTGTTTTTT | TRBJ1-4 | NA | TRBD1 | TRBV5-1
CASSYEMAGGSSPLHF | TGTGCCAGCAGTTACGAGATGGCAGGGGGGAGTTCACCCCTCCACTTT | TRBJ1-6 | NA | TRBD1 | TRBV6-5
CSVQRADTQYF | TGCAGCGTTCAGCGGGCAGATACGCAGTATTTT | TRBJ2-3 | NA | NA | TRBV29-1
CASSLAPSGGNTDTQYF | TGTGCCAGCAGCTTGGCCCCTAGCGGGGGAAACACAGATACGCAGTATTTT | TRBJ2-3 | NA | TRBD2 | TRBV5-4
CASSQERWGDNEQFF | TGCGCCAGCAGCCAAGAGAGGTGGGGGGACAATGAGCAGTTCTTC | TRBJ2-1 | NA | NA | TRBV4-1
CAISESRLSAFF | TGTGCCATCAGTGAGTCAAGACTATCAGCTTTCTTT | TRBJ1-1 | once | NA | TRBV10-3
CAIAIPGNPIYGYTF | TGTGCCATCGCGATTCCAGGGAATCCCATCTATGGCTACACCTTC | TRBJ1-2 | few | NA | TRBV28
CASSSIQGAENEQFF | TGTGCCAGCAGCTCCATACAGGGGGCAGAGAATGAGCAGTTCTTC | TRBJ2-1 | NA | TRBD1 | TRBV3-1/TRBV3-2
CASSLGQGGTYEQYF | TGTGCCAGCAGCTTAGGTCAGGGGGGAACCTACGAGCAGTACTTC | TRBJ2-7 | NA | NA | TRBV7-6
CATSRDRGTTEAFF | TGTGCCACCAGCAGGGACAGGGGGACCACTGAAGCTTTCTTT | TRBJ1-1 | once | TRBD1 | TRBV15
CASSQDLGGSYGYTF | TGCGCCAGCAGCCAAGATCTTGGGGGCTCCTATGGCTACACCTTC | TRBJ1-2 | NA | NA | TRBV4-1
CASTETGMAEGYTF | TGTGCCAGCACCGAGACAGGGATGGCGGAAGGCTACACCTTC | TRBJ1-2 | NA | TRBD1 | TRBV7-9
CASSFQGDSGYEQYF | TGCGCCAGCAGCTTTCAGGGTGACTCCGGGTACGAGCAGTACTTC | TRBJ2-7 | few | NA | TRBV5-1
CASSHTTGGYTF | TGTGCCAGCAGCCACACTACAGGGGGCTACACCTTC | TRBJ1-2 | NA | NA | TRBV14
CASSTRLAASDTQYF | TGTGCCAGCAGCACCCGACTAGCGGCGTCAGATACGCAGTATTTT | TRBJ2-3 | once | TRBD2 | TRBV11-2
CASLWQGGEKLFF | TGTGCCTCCCTTTGGCAGGGAGGAGAAAAACTGTTTTTT | TRBJ1-4 | NA | NA | TRBV2
CASSLGYGGETQYF | TGTGCCAGCAGCTTAGGCTACGGAGGAGAGACCCAGTACTTC | TRBJ2-5 | NA | NA | TRBV11-3
CASSFGGRGRNTEAFF | TGCGCCAGCAGCTTTGGGGGCAGGGGTCGAAACACTGAAGCTTTCTTT | TRBJ1-1 | NA | NA | TRBV5-1
CASSQYGAYGPGELFF | TGTGCCAGCAGCCAATATGGGGCCTACGGGCCCGGGGAGCTGTTTTTT | TRBJ2-2 | NA | NA | TRBV3-1/TRBV3-2
CASSSGPRGGDIQYF | TGTGCCAGCAGCTCCGGTCCCAGAGGTGGAGACATTCAGTACTTC | TRBJ2-4 | NA | NA | TRBV7-2
CASSYEGAHYGYTF | TGTGCCAGCAGCTATGAGGGGGCGCACTATGGCTACACCTTC | TRBJ1-2 | NA | TRBD1 | TRBV9
CASSFPGKTQYF | TGTGCCAGCAGCTTCCCCGGGAAGACCCAGTACTTC | TRBJ2-5 | NA | NA | TRBV5-6
CASSFADRGPYEQYF | TGTGCCAGCAGCTTTGCTGACAGGGGGCCCTACGAGCAGTACTTC | TRBJ2-7 | NA | TRBD1 | TRBV7-9
CASSMGQTSPLHF | TGTGCCAGCAGCATGGGACAGACGTCACCCCTCCACTTT | TRBJ1-6 | NA | TRBD1 | TRBV5-5
CASSPLGGANSPLHF | TGTGCCAGCAGCCCACTTGGAGGGGCGAATTCACCCCTCCACTTT | TRBJ1-6 | NA | NA | TRBV5-6
CASSRQGFHQETQYF | TGTGCCAGCAGCCGGCAGGGGTTTCACCAAGAGACCCAGTACTTC | TRBJ2-5 | NA | NA | TRBV3-1/TRBV3-2
CASSPSWAGGPDTGELFF | TGTGCCAGCAGCCCCTCTTGGGCGGGGGGGCCGGACACCGGGGAGCTGTTTTTT | TRBJ2-2 | NA | TRBD2 | TRBV5-5
CAISYDRGLNTGELFF | TGTGCCATCAGTTATGACAGGGGACTAAACACCGGGGAGCTGTTTTTT | TRBJ2-2 | NA | NA | TRBV10-3
CASSLGPGNTIYF | TGTGCCAGCAGCTTGGGGCCTGGAAACACCATATATTTT | TRBJ1-3 | NA | NA | TRBV5-4
CSVEDTQIDIQYF | TGCAGCGTTGAGGACACTCAAATTGACATTCAGTACTTC | TRBJ2-4 | once | NA | TRBV29-1
CASSQVGLADEQYF | TGCGCCAGCAGCCAAGTGGGTCTCGCGGACGAGCAGTACTTC | TRBJ2-7 | NA | NA | TRBV4-1
CASSPRRASTEAFF | TGTGCCAGCTCACCAAGGAGGGCTAGCACTGAAGCTTTCTTT | TRBJ1-1 | NA | NA | TRBV18
CASSAGAGGSNQPQHF | TGTGCCAGCTCCGCCGGGGCGGGGGGAAGCAATCAGCCCCAGCATTTT | TRBJ1-5 | NA | NA | TRBV18
CSASRLVGYEQYF | TGCAGTGCTAGTCGGCTAGTGGGCTACGAGCAGTACTTC | TRBJ2-7 | NA | NA | TRBV20-1
CASSSEKNTEAFF | TGTGCCAGCTCCTCCGAGAAGAACACTGAAGCTTTCTTT | TRBJ1-1 | once | NA | TRBV2
CASSFDTYYGYTF | TGTGCCAGCAGCTTCGACACCTACTATGGCTACACCTTC | TRBJ1-2 | NA | NA | TRBV7-8
CASSPWGRGGLSYEQYF | TGTGCCAGCAGCCCCTGGGGGCGGGGGGGCCTCTCCTACGAGCAGTACTTC | TRBJ2-7 | NA | TRBD2 | TRBV7-9
CAWSPREGLTEKLFF | TGTGCCTGGAGTCCACGAGAGGGATTGACCGAAAAACTGTTTTTT | TRBJ1-4 | NA | NA | TRBV30
CASSGPGQGARGANVLTF | TGTGCCAGCTCAGGGCCGGGACAGGGGGCGCGCGGGGCCAACGTCCTGACTTTC | TRBJ2-6 | NA | TRBD1 | TRBV18
CASSLVLTGANVLTF | TGTGCCAGCAGCCTCGTACTTACTGGGGCCAACGTCCTGACTTTC | TRBJ2-6 | NA | NA | TRBV3-1/TRBV3-2
CASSLGGVQETQYF | TGTGCCAGCAGCTTAGGCGGGGTACAAGAGACCCAGTACTTC | TRBJ2-5 | NA | NA | TRBV11-3
CASSQAGTYGGGGYTF | TGTGCCAGCAGCCAAGCTGGCACATACGGCGGGGGTGGCTACACCTTC | TRBJ1-2 | NA | NA | TRBV3-1/TRBV3-2
CATQRTGGIYEQYF | TGTGCCACTCAGAGGACAGGAGGAATCTACGAGCAGTACTTC | TRBJ2-7 | NA | TRBD1 | TRBV19
CASNNAGFDLLIYGYTF | TGTGCCAGTAACAACGCGGGATTTGACTTACTTATCTATGGCTACACCTTC | TRBJ1-2 | NA | NA | TRBV19